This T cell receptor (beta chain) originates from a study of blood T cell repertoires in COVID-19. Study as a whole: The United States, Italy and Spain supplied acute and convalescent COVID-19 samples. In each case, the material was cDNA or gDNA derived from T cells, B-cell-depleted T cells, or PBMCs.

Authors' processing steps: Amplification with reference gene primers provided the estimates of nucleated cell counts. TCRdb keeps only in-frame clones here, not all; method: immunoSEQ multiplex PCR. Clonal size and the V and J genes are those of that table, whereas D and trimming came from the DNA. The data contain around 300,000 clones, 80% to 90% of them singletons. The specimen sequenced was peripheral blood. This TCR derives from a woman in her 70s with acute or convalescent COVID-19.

CDR3 nucleotide sequence: TGTGCCGGTGGGCACCTTGAAGCTTTCTTT. Translated, it gives CAGGHLEAFF. This chain connects TRBV6-5 to TRBJ1-1; the D is unclear. The CDR3 contains 10 residues. Germline CDR1 reads MNHEY; CDR2 reads SVGAGI. The V and J ends lost 11 bases and 7 bases respectively, with 11 bases between them.